Listed below are T cell receptor beta chains from one sample, sequenced in a study of CD8 T cells in ankylosing spondylitis. TCRdb itself ran the 5' RACE reads through MiXCR, one entry per CDR3 protein. The repertoire holds some 150,000 distinct CDR3 sequences, with roughly 44% as singletons. The sample consisted of synovial fluid, either unsorted or a sorted T cell fraction (not recorded which). Source of these receptors: a male donor with ankylosing spondylitis. Each CDR3 is given with its conserved first and last residue. A D gene is named only where the DNA matches it firmly. Expanded clones are given a class, and other clones once, few, many or no size at all.

j_call,clone_size,d_call,v_call,cdr3_aa,cdr3_nt
TRBJ2-1,-,-,TRBV4-1,CASSQDGWRVYNEQFF,TGCGCCAGCAGCCAAGATGGGTGGCGGGTCTACAATGAGCAGTTCTTC
TRBJ1-1,-,-,TRBV9,CASSGRFMNTEAFF,TGTGCCAGCAGCGGAAGGTTCATGAACACTGAAGCTTTCTTT
TRBJ2-3,once,-,TRBV6-4,CASSDSAGTDTQYF,TGTGCCAGCAGTGACTCCGCGGGCACAGATACGCAGTATTTT
TRBJ2-5,-,TRBD2,TRBV9,CATSGTRDYPYQETQYF,TGTGCCACCAGCGGGACCCGGGACTACCCGTACCAAGAGACCCAGTACTTC
TRBJ2-1,-,TRBD2,TRBV18,CASSPYNPLAGDNEQFF,TGTGCCAGCTCACCGTACAATCCTCTAGCGGGAGACAATGAGCAGTTCTTC
TRBJ2-5,-,-,TRBV6-2/TRBV6-3,CASRATGGEVETQYF,TGTGCCAGCAGAGCCACAGGGGGGGAGGTAGAGACCCAGTACTTC
TRBJ2-5,-,-,TRBV29-1,CSGQEWNQETQYF,TGCAGCGGCCAAGAGTGGAATCAAGAGACCCAGTACTTC
TRBJ1-4,-,-,TRBV20-1,CSARQNGAEKLFF,TGCAGTGCTAGACAGAACGGGGCTGAAAAACTGTTTTTT
TRBJ2-1,few,TRBD2,TRBV2,CASSEFGTSGINEQFF,TGTGCCAGCAGTGAATTCGGGACTAGCGGGATCAATGAGCAGTTCTTC
TRBJ1-2,-,TRBD1,TRBV9,CASSGRGQGSYGYTF,TGTGCCAGCAGCGGTCGGGGACAGGGATCCTATGGCTACACCTTC
TRBJ2-1,many,-,TRBV27,CASSFSGFTTGNEQFF,TGTGCCAGCAGTTTCTCCGGATTTACAACGGGCAATGAGCAGTTCTTC
TRBJ2-4,many,-,TRBV6-5,CATRGSENIQYF,TGTGCCACCCGGGGGTCAGAGAACATTCAGTACTTC
TRBJ2-7,few,TRBD2,TRBV5-1,CASSLTSGYEQYF,TGCGCCAGCAGCCTGACTAGCGGGTACGAGCAGTACTTC
TRBJ2-7,-,-,TRBV6-5,CASSYMRGDRYEQYF,TGTGCCAGCAGTTACATGCGAGGGGACCGCTACGAGCAGTACTTC
TRBJ2-7,many,-,TRBV5-6,CASSGGLHRLTATEEQYF,TGTGCCAGCAGCGGAGGTCTTCACAGATTGACCGCGACGGAGGAGCAGTACTTC
TRBJ2-3,-,TRBD2,TRBV27,CASSLNFGGVPDTQYF,TGTGCCAGCAGTTTAAACTTCGGGGGGGTCCCCGATACGCAGTATTTT
TRBJ2-1,-,-,TRBV27,CASSPGVPAYNEQFF,TGTGCCAGCAGTCCGGGAGTACCAGCGTACAATGAGCAGTTCTTC
TRBJ2-7,-,-,TRBV6-2/TRBV6-3,CASKSTRDSLSYEQYF,TGTGCCAGCAAATCGACTCGGGACTCCCTCTCCTACGAGCAGTACTTC
TRBJ2-7,-,-,TRBV7-3,CASSLDPSYEQYF,TGTGCCAGCAGCCTAGACCCGTCCTACGAGCAGTACTTC
TRBJ2-1,-,-,TRBV29-1,CSHEGIGVNEQFF,TGCAGCCATGAGGGAATCGGGGTCAATGAGCAGTTCTTC
TRBJ2-1,-,-,TRBV6-2/TRBV6-3,CASRPGTSGPYNEQFF,TGTGCCAGCAGACCAGGGACTTCGGGGCCCTACAATGAGCAGTTCTTC
TRBJ2-5,-,TRBD2,TRBV9,CASSDGTSGLQETQYF,TGTGCCAGCAGCGATGGGACTAGCGGGCTCCAAGAGACCCAGTACTTC
TRBJ2-1,few,-,TRBV4-1,CASSQDGGRPPYNEQFF,TGCGCCAGCAGCCAAGATGGAGGGCGCCCCCCCTACAATGAGCAGTTCTTC
TRBJ2-3,-,-,TRBV7-3,CASSETGEGTDTQYF,TGTGCCAGCAGCGAAACAGGGGAGGGAACAGATACGCAGTATTTT
TRBJ2-6,few,-,TRBV7-2,CASSLAWGAGANVLTF,TGTGCCAGCAGCTTAGCTTGGGGAGCTGGGGCCAACGTCCTGACTTTC
TRBJ2-1,-,TRBD2,TRBV7-2,CASSLAPGLADLHNEQFF,TGTGCCAGCAGCTTAGCGCCGGGACTAGCGGACCTCCACAATGAGCAGTTCTTC
TRBJ2-2,many,-,TRBV9,CASSVGSSSTGELFF,TGTGCCAGCAGCGTAGGGTCGTCGAGCACCGGGGAGCTGTTTTTT
TRBJ2-1,-,-,TRBV28,CASSLIRLTYNEQFF,TGTGCCAGCAGTTTAATTAGACTAACCTACAATGAGCAGTTCTTC
TRBJ2-2,-,-,TRBV4-1,CASSQRRENTGELFF,TGCGCCAGCAGCCAACGGCGGGAAAACACCGGGGAGCTGTTTTTT
TRBJ2-1,many,-,TRBV29-1,CSVLRVGDEGYNEQFF,TGCAGCGTACTTAGGGTGGGGGACGAAGGATACAATGAGCAGTTCTTC
TRBJ2-5,-,-,TRBV7-4,CASSLVGGRGPQETQYF,TGTGCCAGCAGCTTAGTTGGGGGAAGGGGACCACAAGAGACCCAGTACTTC
TRBJ2-2,-,-,TRBV5-6,CASSLAAGLTGELFF,TGTGCCAGCAGCTTGGCCGCGGGCCTCACCGGGGAGCTGTTTTTT
TRBJ2-7,-,-,TRBV11-1,CASSLVPQMWDTFYEQYF,TGTGCCAGCAGCTTAGTGCCTCAAATGTGGGACACCTTCTACGAGCAGTACTTC
TRBJ1-1,few,TRBD1,TRBV12-3/TRBV12-4,CASSQPGQATTEAFF,TGTGCCAGCAGTCAACCGGGACAGGCGACTACTGAAGCTTTCTTT
TRBJ1-1,few,-,TRBV27,CASSLIYGAEAFF,TGTGCCAGCAGTTTGATATACGGGGCTGAAGCTTTCTTT
TRBJ1-5,few,-,TRBV7-6,CASSLGRGTYNQPQHF,TGTGCCAGCAGCTTAGGGCGGGGGACTTACAATCAGCCCCAGCATTTT
TRBJ2-3,-,TRBD2,TRBV13,CASSPRLAGAGTDTQYF,TGTGCCAGCAGCCCTCGACTAGCGGGAGCCGGCACAGATACGCAGTATTTT
TRBJ2-7,few,-,TRBV6-2/TRBV6-3,CASSGHLGEQYF,TGTGCCAGCAGTGGACACCTTGGAGAGCAGTACTTC
TRBJ2-5,-,TRBD2,TRBV6-1,CASSEGQWGGETQYF,TGTGCCAGCAGTGAAGGACAGTGGGGGGGAGAGACCCAGTACTTC
TRBJ2-1,-,TRBD2,TRBV12-3/TRBV12-4,CASSFWLAGPYSYNEQFF,TGTGCCAGCAGTTTTTGGCTAGCGGGGCCCTACTCCTACAATGAGCAGTTCTTC
TRBJ1-5,few,TRBD1,TRBV7-8,CASSSGTVPNSNQPQHF,TGTGCCAGCAGCTCGGGGACAGTTCCCAATAGCAATCAGCCCCAGCATTTT
TRBJ2-3,-,-,TRBV18,CASSPHGDTQYF,TGTGCCAGCTCACCGCATGGAGATACGCAGTATTTT